This entry features one T cell receptor (beta chain) sequence. Libraries were prepared by immunoSEQ multiplex PCR; TCRdb keeps only in-frame clonotypes and omits some of them. Of around 580,000 clones in the sample, roughly 98% were seen once. Naive CD8 cells comprised CD45RO-negative, CCR7-positively selected cells, excluding terminally differentiated effector memory CD45RA+ cells. The CDR3 sequence is 15 residues long. The data belong to a study of shared clonotypes between healthy human individuals. This sequence joins TRBV12-2 and TRBJ2-7. TRBV12-2 is recorded as a pseudogene. The receptor was derived from a man aged 25-45 years in good health. Sequencing used naive CD8+ T cells sorted from blood. The CDR3 DNA reads as TGTGCAAGTCGCTTAGCCCAGAAGAGACGTTGCGAGCAGTACTTC. Protein sequence: CASRLAQKRRCEQYF.